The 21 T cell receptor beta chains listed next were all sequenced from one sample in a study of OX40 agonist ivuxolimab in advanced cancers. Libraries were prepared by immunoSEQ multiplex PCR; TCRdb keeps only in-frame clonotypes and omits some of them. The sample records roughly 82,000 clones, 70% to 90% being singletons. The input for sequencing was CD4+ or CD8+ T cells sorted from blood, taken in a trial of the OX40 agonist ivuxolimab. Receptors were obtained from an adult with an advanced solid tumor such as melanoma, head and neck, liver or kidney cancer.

The CDR3 sequence: CASSLRVRDGYTF. CDR3 coding DNA: TGTGCCAGCAGCCTAAGGGTCAGGGATGGCTACACCTTC. V is TRBV14 and J is TRBJ1-2, with a possible D match to TRBD1 (5 bases). The CDR3 is 13 amino acids. Trimming stripped 4 bases from V and 6 bases from J, with 12 bases between. The germline V gene has CDR1 SGHDN and CDR2 FVKESK.

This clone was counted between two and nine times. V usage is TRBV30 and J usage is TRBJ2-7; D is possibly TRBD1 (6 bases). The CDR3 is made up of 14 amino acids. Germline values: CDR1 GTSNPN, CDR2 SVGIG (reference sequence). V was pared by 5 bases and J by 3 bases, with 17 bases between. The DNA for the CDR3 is TGTGCCTGGGAAGCGGACAGAACAGGCTACGAGCAGTACTTC. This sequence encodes CAWEADRTGYEQYF.

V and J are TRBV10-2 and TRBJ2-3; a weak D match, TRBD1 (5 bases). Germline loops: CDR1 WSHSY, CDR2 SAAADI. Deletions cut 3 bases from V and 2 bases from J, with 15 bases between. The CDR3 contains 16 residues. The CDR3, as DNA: TGCGCCAGCAGTGATCCCCAGGGTGGGGACACAGATACGCAGTATTTT. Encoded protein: CASSDPQGGDTDTQYF.

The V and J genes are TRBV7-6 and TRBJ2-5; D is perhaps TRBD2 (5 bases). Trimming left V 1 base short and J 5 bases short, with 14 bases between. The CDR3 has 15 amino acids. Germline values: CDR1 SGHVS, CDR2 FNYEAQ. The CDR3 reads CASSLGQGSGETQYF. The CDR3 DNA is TGTGCCAGCAGCTTAGGTCAAGGCTCGGGGGAGACCCAGTACTTC.

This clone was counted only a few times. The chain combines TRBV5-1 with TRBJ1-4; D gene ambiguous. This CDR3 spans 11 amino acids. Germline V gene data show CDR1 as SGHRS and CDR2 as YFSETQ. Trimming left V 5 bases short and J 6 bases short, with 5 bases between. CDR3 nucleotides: TGCGCCAGCAGGTGGGATGAAAAACTGTTTTTT. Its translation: CASRWDEKLFF.

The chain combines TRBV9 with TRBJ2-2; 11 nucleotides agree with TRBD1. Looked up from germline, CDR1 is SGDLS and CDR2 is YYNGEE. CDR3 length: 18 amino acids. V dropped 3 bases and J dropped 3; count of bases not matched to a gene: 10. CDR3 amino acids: CASSARWLGQGDTGELFF. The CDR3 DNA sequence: TGTGCCAGCAGCGCGCGCTGGTTGGGACAGGGGGACACCGGGGAGCTGTTTTTT. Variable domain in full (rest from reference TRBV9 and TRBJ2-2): DSGVTQTPKHLITATGQRVTLRCSPRSGDLSVYWYQQSLDQGLQFLIQYYNGEERAKGNILERFSAQQFPDLHSELNLSSLELGDSALYFCASSARWLGQGDTGELFFGEGSRLTVL.

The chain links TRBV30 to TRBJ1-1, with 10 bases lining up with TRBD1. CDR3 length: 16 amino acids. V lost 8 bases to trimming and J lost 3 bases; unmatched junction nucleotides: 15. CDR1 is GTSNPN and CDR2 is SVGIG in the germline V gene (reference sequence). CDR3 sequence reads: CALPRRDRGFDTEAFF. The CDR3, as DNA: TGTGCCCTCCCACGCCGGGACAGGGGTTTTGACACTGAAGCTTTCTTT.

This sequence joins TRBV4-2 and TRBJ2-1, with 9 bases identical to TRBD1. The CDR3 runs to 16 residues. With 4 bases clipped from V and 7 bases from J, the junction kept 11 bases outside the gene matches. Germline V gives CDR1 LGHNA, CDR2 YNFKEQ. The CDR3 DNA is TGTGCCAGCAGCCGCGGACAGGGGAACATCGTGAATGAGCAGTTCTTC. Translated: CASSRGQGNIVNEQFF.

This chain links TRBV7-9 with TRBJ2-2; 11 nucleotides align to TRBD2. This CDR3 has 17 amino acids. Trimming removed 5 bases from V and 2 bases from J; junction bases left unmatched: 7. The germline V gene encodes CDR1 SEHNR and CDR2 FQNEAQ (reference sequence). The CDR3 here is CASSPAGTSGNTGELFF. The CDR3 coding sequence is TGTGCCAGCAGCCCAGCCGGGACTAGCGGAAACACCGGGGAGCTGTTTTTT.

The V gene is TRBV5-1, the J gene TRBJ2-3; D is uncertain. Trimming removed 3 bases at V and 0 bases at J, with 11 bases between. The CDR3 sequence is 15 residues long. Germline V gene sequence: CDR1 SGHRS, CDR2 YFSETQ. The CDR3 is CASSSAGDSTDTQYF. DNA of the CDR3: TGCGCCAGCAGCTCCGCTGGCGATAGCACAGATACGCAGTATTTT.

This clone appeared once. CDR3 amino acids: CAWSVQGGGEKLFF. In DNA, the CDR3 is TGTGCCTGGAGTGTACAGGGAGGAGGGGAAAAACTGTTTTTT. V gene TRBV30 combines with J gene TRBJ1-4; possibly TRBD1 for D (6 bases). V lost 0 bases and J 8 bases, leaving 13 bases between the germline ends. The CDR3 contains 14 residues. CDR1 is GTSNPN and CDR2 is SVGIG in the germline V gene (reference sequence).

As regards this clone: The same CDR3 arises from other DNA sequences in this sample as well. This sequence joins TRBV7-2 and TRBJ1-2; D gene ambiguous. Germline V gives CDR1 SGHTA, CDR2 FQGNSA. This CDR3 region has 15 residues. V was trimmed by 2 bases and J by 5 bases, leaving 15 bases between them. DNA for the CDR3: TGTGCCAGCAGCTTAACTGAGGGAGGTGGATATGGCTACACCTTC. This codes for CASSLTEGGGYGYTF.

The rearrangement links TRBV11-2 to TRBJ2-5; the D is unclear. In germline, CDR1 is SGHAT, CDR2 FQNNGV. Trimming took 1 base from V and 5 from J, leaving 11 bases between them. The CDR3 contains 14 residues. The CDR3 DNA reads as TGTGCCAGCAGCTTAGGGGCTACCGGGGAGACCCAGTACTTC. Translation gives CASSLGATGETQYF. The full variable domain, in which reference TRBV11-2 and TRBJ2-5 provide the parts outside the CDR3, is EAGVAQSPRYKIIEKRQSVAFWCNPISGHATLYWYQQILGQGPKLLIQFQNNGVVDDSQLPKDRFSAERLKGVDSTLKIQPAKLEDSAVYLCASSLGATGETQYFGPGTRLLVL.

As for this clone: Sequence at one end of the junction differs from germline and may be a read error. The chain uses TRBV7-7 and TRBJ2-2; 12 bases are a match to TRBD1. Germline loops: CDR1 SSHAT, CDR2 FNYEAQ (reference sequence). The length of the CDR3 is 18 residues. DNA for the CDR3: TGTGCTAGCAGCCCCCACCCGGGACAGGGGGCTAGCACCGGGGAGCTGTTTTTT. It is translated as CASSPHPGQGASTGELFF.

Written as DNA, the CDR3 is TGTGCCAGTAGTCGGCCAGGGAACTCCTATGGCTACACCTTC. Encoded protein: CASSRPGNSYGYTF. The chain recombines TRBV19 with TRBJ1-2, with D possibly being TRBD1 (5 bases). With 5 bases removed from V and 4 bases from J, the gap between germline ends came to 14 bases. Germline CDR1 LNHDA, CDR2 SQIVND (reference sequence). This CDR3 contains 14 residues.

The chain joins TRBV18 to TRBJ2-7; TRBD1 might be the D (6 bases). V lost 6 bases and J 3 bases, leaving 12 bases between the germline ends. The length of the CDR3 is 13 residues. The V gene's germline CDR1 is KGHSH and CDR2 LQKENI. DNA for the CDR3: TGTGCCAGCTCCTCGGGCAGGGGCTACGAGCAGTACTTC. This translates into CASSSGRGYEQYF.

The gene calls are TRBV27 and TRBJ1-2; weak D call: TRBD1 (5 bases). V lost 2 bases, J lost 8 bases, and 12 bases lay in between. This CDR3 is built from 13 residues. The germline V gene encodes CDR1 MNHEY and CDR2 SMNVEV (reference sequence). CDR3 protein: CASSLAGLGGYTF. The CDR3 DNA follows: TGTGCCAGCAGTTTAGCGGGGCTCGGGGGCTACACCTTC.

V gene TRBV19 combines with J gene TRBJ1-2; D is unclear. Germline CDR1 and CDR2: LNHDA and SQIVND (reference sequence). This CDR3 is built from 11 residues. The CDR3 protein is CVTSDFYGYTF. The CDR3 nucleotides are TGTGTCACATCTGATTTCTATGGCTACACCTTC.

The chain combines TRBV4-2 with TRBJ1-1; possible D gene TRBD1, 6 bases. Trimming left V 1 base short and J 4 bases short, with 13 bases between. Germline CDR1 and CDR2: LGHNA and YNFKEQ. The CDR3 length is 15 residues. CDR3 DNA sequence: TGTGCCAGCAGCCAAGTCACAGGGCGTGGCACTGAAGCTTTCTTT. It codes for CASSQVTGRGTEAFF.

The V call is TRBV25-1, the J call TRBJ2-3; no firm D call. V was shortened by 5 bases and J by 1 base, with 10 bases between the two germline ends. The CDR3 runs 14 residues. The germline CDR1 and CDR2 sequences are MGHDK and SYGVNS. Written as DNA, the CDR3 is TGTGCCAGCAGTCCCCGTGGGGGCACAGATACGCAGTATTTT. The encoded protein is CASSPRGGTDTQYF.

The CDR3 DNA reads TGTGCCAGCAGCCAGGACAGGCTAGGCGTGCAGTACTTC. Translation gives CASSQDRLGVQYF. This sequence joins TRBV27 and TRBJ2-7; 7 bases agree with TRBD1. V was pared by 6 bases and J by 9 bases, with 11 bases of the junction left unmatched. The length of the CDR3 is 13 residues. Germline V gene sequence: CDR1 MNHEY, CDR2 SMNVEV (reference sequence).